This passage covers 26 T cell receptor beta chains from one sample sequenced in a study of control samples from healthy donors and cancer patients. Data came from immunoSEQ multiplex PCR; TCRdb stores just in-frame clones and leaves some out. The profile shows about 120,000 clones, approximately 88% of them singletons. The sequencing input was blood. Every receptor here comes from a man in his forties in good health.

This rearrangement joins TRBV5-1 to TRBJ1-3; D might be TRBD1 (5 bases). V gave up 0 bases and J gave up 4 bases, with 8 bases separating them. CDR1 SGHRS and CDR2 YFSETQ come from the germline V gene. This CDR3 spans 14 amino acids. CDR3 in DNA: TGCGCCAGCAGCTTGGAGGGGAGGGGAAACACCATATATTTT. It is translated as CASSLEGRGNTIYF.

The V and J genes are TRBV12-3 or TRBV12-4 and TRBJ1-1, with D hard to call. CDR3 length equals 11 residues. Between the trimmed V and J ends, which lost 5 bases and 10 bases, there was a span of 11 bases. For the CDR3, the DNA is TGTGCCAGCAGTCAGGACCCGGGAGCTTTCTTT. Its protein is CASSQDPGAFF.

This chain links TRBV2 with TRBJ1-4; 8 bases map to TRBD1. The V and J ends lost 7 bases and 5 bases, in that order; junction bases with no gene match: 9. The CDR3 sequence is 15 residues long. The germline gives CDR1 SNHLY, CDR2 FYNNEI. The CDR3 DNA reads as TGTGCCAGCAAACTATCTGACAGGGGAAATGAAAAACTGTTTTTT. Translation gives CASKLSDRGNEKLFF.

V is TRBV19 and J is TRBJ2-2; unclear D gene. CDR1 and CDR2 (germline): LNHDA, SQIVND (reference sequence). The CDR3 is 17 amino acids. V was clipped by 6 bases and J by 0 bases, with 17 bases between them. The CDR3 reads CASRPLPRRTNTGELFF. As DNA, the CDR3 is TGTGCCAGTAGACCCCTCCCGAGGCGGACGAACACCGGGGAGCTGTTTTTT.

The CDR3: CASWDRGLTDTQYF. CDR3 bases: TGTGCCAGCTGGGACAGGGGGCTCACAGATACGCAGTATTTT. The chain joins TRBV6-5 to TRBJ2-3, with 12 bases matching TRBD1. CDR3 length: 14 residues. V shed 8 bases and J 2 bases; nucleotides not matched to a gene: 2. The germline gives CDR1 MNHEY, CDR2 SVGAGI.

This chain links TRBV6-4 with TRBJ1-2, with unresolved D. Germline-derived CDR1 and CDR2 are MRHNA and SNTAGT. Between the trimmed V and J ends, which lost 10 bases and 2 bases, there was a span of 11 bases. This CDR3 region has 12 residues. The CDR3 protein is CAKASGNYGYTF. Here the CDR3 DNA reads TGTGCCAAGGCCTCGGGGAACTATGGCTACACCTTC.

The chain combines TRBV5-1 with TRBJ2-1, with 14 bases aligning to TRBD2. From germline, CDR1 is SGHRS and CDR2 YFSETQ. The ends lost 4 bases at V and 10 bases at J; junction bases unmatched: 10. CDR3 length equals 16 residues. DNA of the CDR3: TGCGCCAGCAGCATACCGACTAGCGGGGGGGCCGGGGAGCAGTTCTTC. Protein: CASSIPTSGGAGEQFF. Full variable domain (missing parts from reference TRBV5-1 and TRBJ2-1): KAGVTQTPRYLIKTRGQQVTLSCSPISGHRSVSWYQQTPGQGLQFLFEYFSETQRNKGNFPGRFSGRQFSNSRSEMNVSTLELGDSALYLCASSIPTSGGAGEQFFGPGTRLTVL.

The chain is built from TRBV7-2 and TRBJ1-3, with D hard to call. The germline V and J ends were trimmed by 7 bases and 4 bases, with 14 bases remaining between them. Per the germline V gene, CDR1 is SGHTA and CDR2 is FQGNSA. The CDR3 is made up of 14 amino acids. The CDR3 region is CASKLGFSGNTIYF. The CDR3 nucleotides are TGTGCCAGCAAACTGGGATTTTCGGGAAACACCATATATTTT.

This chain links TRBV7-8 with TRBJ1-2, with 10 bases matching TRBD1. V shed 4 bases, J shed 4 bases, and the junction held 9 bases outside the gene matches. This CDR3 has 16 amino acids. The V gene's germline CDR1 is SGHVS and CDR2 FQNEAQ. Here the CDR3 reads CASSSDDRGLGYGYTF. The CDR3 coding sequence is TGTGCCAGCAGCTCCGATGACAGGGGGCTGGGCTATGGCTACACCTTC.

The chain links TRBV7-9 to TRBJ2-1; D is uncertain. This CDR3 comprises 13 residues. In germline, CDR1 is SEHNR, CDR2 FQNEAQ (reference sequence). Between the trimmed V and J ends, which lost 1 base and 8 bases, there was a span of 9 bases. In nucleotides, the CDR3 is TGTGCCAGCAGCTTAGGACCAGGCGATGAGCAGTTCTTC. Its translation: CASSLGPGDEQFF. The entire variable domain, with the rest obtained from reference TRBV7-9 and TRBJ2-1, is as follows: DTGVSQNPRHKITKRGQNVTFRCDPISEHNRLYWYRQTLGQGPEFLTYFQNEAQLEKSRLLSDRFSAERPKGSFSTLEIQRTEQGDSAMYLCASSLGPGDEQFFGPGTRLTVL.

This clone is a singleton in its sample. This sequence joins TRBV21-1 and TRBJ1-5; the table's D call of TRBD1 was not tested on the DNA. TRBV21-1 is marked as a pseudogene. The CDR3 loop spans 15 amino acids. CDR3 DNA sequence: TGTGCCAGCAGCAATCCGCAGGGTGGCAATCAGCCCCAGCATTTT. This codes for CASSNPQGGNQPQHF.

The chain recombines TRBV11-1 with TRBJ1-3; TRBD1 is a possible D gene (5 bases). V was trimmed by 5 bases and J by 9 bases, leaving 11 bases between them. The CDR3 sequence is 12 residues long. The germline CDR1 and CDR2 sequences are SGHAT and FQDESV (reference sequence). CDR3 nucleotide sequence: TGTGCCAGCAGCGAACGGGGGATCACCATATATTTT. Protein sequence: CASSERGITIYF.

This chain links TRBV9 with TRBJ2-5; 10 positions agree with TRBD2. CDR3 length: 16 residues. With 0 bases clipped from V and 2 bases from J, the junction kept 4 bases outside the gene matches. The germline V gene has CDR1 SGDLS and CDR2 YYNGEE. The CDR3 protein is CASSVVPSGGQETQYF. The CDR3 DNA sequence: TGTGCCAGCAGCGTAGTCCCTAGCGGGGGACAAGAGACCCAGTACTTC. Full variable domain (rest looked up from reference TRBV9 and TRBJ2-5): DSGVTQTPKHLITATGQRVTLRCSPRSGDLSVYWYQQSLDQGLQFLIQYYNGEERAKGNILERFSAQQFPDLHSELNLSSLELGDSALYFCASSVVPSGGQETQYFGPGTRLLVL.

The V gene is TRBV7-9, the J gene TRBJ1-2, with D maybe TRBD1 (5 bases). Trimming took off 5 bases at V and 4 bases at J, with 11 bases between the two ends. This CDR3 contains 13 residues. CDR1 and CDR2 (germline): SEHNR, FQNEAQ (reference sequence). CDR3: CASSQGLIYGYTF. The CDR3 nucleotides are TGTGCCAGCAGCCAGGGACTGATCTATGGCTACACCTTC. Looking up the rest from reference TRBV7-9 and TRBJ1-2 gives the full variable domain: DTGVSQNPRHKITKRGQNVTFRCDPISEHNRLYWYRQTLGQGPEFLTYFQNEAQLEKSRLLSDRFSAERPKGSFSTLEIQRTEQGDSAMYLCASSQGLIYGYTFGSGTRLTVV.

The chain employs TRBV28 and TRBJ2-7, with 13 bases identical to TRBD2. This CDR3 is built from 13 residues. Germline assignment: CDR1 MDHEN and CDR2 SYDVKM. V was pared by 10 bases and J by 2 bases, with 2 bases of the junction left unmatched. The CDR3 DNA is TGTGCCACTACTAGCGGGGGGGCCTACGAGCAGTACTTC. Its translation is CATTSGGAYEQYF.

The V and J genes are TRBV11-2 and TRBJ2-3, with TRBD2 matching 15 bases. CDR1 is SGHAT and CDR2 is FQNNGV in the germline V gene. There are 18 residues in the CDR3. V lost 4 bases, J lost 0 bases, and 5 bases stayed unmatched. The CDR3 DNA follows: TGTGCCAGCAGCTCGGGACTAGCGGGGGGCTACAGCACAGATACGCAGTATTTT. This codes for CASSSGLAGGYSTDTQYF.

The J gene is TRBJ1-2, the V gene TRBV19; TRBD1 matches 9 bases. The CDR3 consists of 14 residues. Trimming cost V 7 bases and J 4 bases; bases outside gene matches: 7. Germline assignment: CDR1 LNHDA and CDR2 SQIVND (reference sequence). The CDR3 loop reads CASTPTGGSYGYTF. In nucleotides, the CDR3 is TGTGCCAGTACCCCGACAGGGGGAAGCTATGGCTACACCTTC.

V is TRBV20-1 and J is TRBJ2-3; the D gene could be TRBD1 or TRBD2 (5 bases each). Germline V CDR1 and CDR2: DFQATT, SNEGSKA (reference sequence). The CDR3 contains 11 residues. V lost 7 bases and J lost 4, with 9 bases in between. In DNA form, the CDR3 reads TGCAGTGGAGGGGTGTCAGATACGCAGTATTTT. This encodes CSGGVSDTQYF.

The chain combines TRBV24-1 with TRBJ2-2; D uncertain. Germline CDR1 and CDR2: KGHDR and SFDVKD. Trimming left V 3 bases short and J 0 bases short, with 7 bases between. CDR3 length equals 15 residues. CDR3 region: CATSDPPANTGELFF. CDR3 coding DNA: TGTGCCACCAGTGATCCCCCAGCGAACACCGGGGAGCTGTTTTTT.

This chain joins TRBV14 and TRBJ2-3, with D unclear. The CDR3 contains 15 residues. V gave up 1 base and J gave up 2 bases, with 10 bases separating them. Germline loops: CDR1 SGHDN, CDR2 FVKESK. In DNA form, the CDR3 reads TGTGCCAGCAGCCAAGTTCTATCCTACACAGATACGCAGTATTTT. Its translation is CASSQVLSYTDTQYF.

The chain combines TRBV13 with TRBJ2-7; 7 nucleotides agree with TRBD2. Germline V gives CDR1 PRHDT, CDR2 FYEKMQ (reference sequence). The CDR3 extends over 14 amino acids. With 3 bases clipped from V and 3 bases from J, the junction kept 5 bases outside the gene matches. The chain's CDR3 is CASSLSGGDYEQYF. The CDR3 DNA is TGTGCCAGCAGCTTGTCGGGGGGAGACTACGAGCAGTACTTC.

This chain joins TRBV6-5 and TRBJ2-1; D is unresolved. V was cut by 5 bases and J by 3 bases, with 8 bases left in between. The CDR3 spans 13 residues. Germline V CDR1 and CDR2: MNHEY, SVGAGI. CDR3 residues: CASSPDHYNEQFF. CDR3 sequence (DNA): TGTGCCAGCAGTCCCGACCACTACAATGAGCAGTTCTTC.

With regard to this clone: At one boundary the junction diverges from the germline segment, which might be a read error. The same CDR3 arises from other DNA sequences in this sample as well. The genes are TRBV2 and TRBJ2-2; tentatively, D is TRBD1 (6 bases). The germline V gene encodes CDR1 SNHLY and CDR2 FYNNEI. The CDR3 contains 13 residues. CDR3 region: CASSPQGIGELFF. CDR3 nucleotides: TGCGCCAGCAGTCCACAGGGCATCGGGGAGCTGTTTTTT. The variable domain in full, with the rest retrieved from reference TRBV2 and TRBJ2-2, is EPEVTQTPSHQVTQMGQEVILRCVPISNHLYFYWYRQILGQKVEFLVSFYNNEISEKSEIFDDQFSVERPDGSNFTLKIRSTKLEDSAMYFCASSPQGIGELFFGEGSRLTVL.

The chain is built from TRBV7-3 and TRBJ2-5; D possibly corresponds to TRBD2 (5 bases). Germline CDR1 and CDR2: SGHTA and FQGTGA. The length of the CDR3 is 14 residues. Trimming cost V 5 bases and J 7 bases, with 17 bases left between them. This chain's CDR3 is CASSPLVWAGTQYF. CDR3 sequence (DNA): TGTGCCAGCAGCCCACTAGTATGGGCTGGGACCCAGTACTTC.

The chain combines TRBV19 with TRBJ2-7; 10 positions agree with TRBD2. The germline CDR1 and CDR2 sequences are LNHDA and SQIVND (reference sequence). This CDR3 is 16 amino acids long. J gave up 3 bases and V 0 bases, and 5 bases lay outside the gene matches. The CDR3 sequence is CASSIEASGGRYEQYF. The CDR3 bases are TGTGCCAGTAGTATAGAGGCTAGCGGGGGACGCTACGAGCAGTACTTC.

This clone has a single count. The chain links TRBV6-2 or TRBV6-3 to TRBJ1-2, with TRBD1 matching 10 bases. CDR1 and CDR2 (germline): MNHEY, SVGEGT. The CDR3 is 18 residues long. J lost 2 bases, V lost 2 bases, and 11 bases had no gene match. Here the CDR3 reads CASSYAGTGALANYGYTF. CDR3 bases: TGTGCCAGCAGTTACGCCGGGACAGGGGCCCTCGCAAACTATGGCTACACCTTC.